The 18 T cell receptor beta chains given below trace back to one sample, sequenced in a study of cytomegalovirus exposure and HLA in healthy donors. The PCR was carried out with 60 Vbeta primers and 13 Jbeta primers. Produced via immunoSEQ multiplex PCR; TCRdb's table is partial and in-frame only. Counted here are some 70,000 clones, 84% occurring once; the ten biggest clones make up 2.4%. Sequencing was done on a sample of PBMCs. The origin of the receptors is a woman aged 50 to 60 in good health and CMV-seronegative.

CDR3 loop: CASSPDRGHTGELFF. The CDR3 region has the DNA TGTGCCAGCAGTCCCGACAGGGGGCACACCGGGGAGCTGTTTTTT. This chain uses TRBV6-5 with TRBJ2-2, with 10 nucleotides matching TRBD1. Germline V lookup: CDR1 MNHEY, CDR2 SVGAGI. Trimming took 5 bases from V and 3 from J; bases not matched to a gene: 3. This CDR3 is built from 15 residues.

V is TRBV15 and J is TRBJ2-3; the match to TRBD2 covers 10 bases. The CDR3 has 17 amino acids. CDR1 and CDR2 from the germline V gene are LNHNV and YYDKDF (reference sequence). With 1 base clipped from V and 4 bases from J, the junction kept 8 bases outside the gene matches. CDR3 DNA: TGTGCCACCAGCAGAGTCTCCGGGAGCGGGAGGGCAGATACGCAGTATTTT. This gives the protein CATSRVSGSGRADTQYF. Combining the CDR3 with reference TRBV15 and TRBJ2-3 gives the whole variable domain DAMVIQNPRYQVTQFGKPVTLSCSQTLNHNVMYWYQQKSSQAPKLLFHYYDKDFNNEADTPDNFQSRRPNTSFCFLDIRSPGLGDTAMYLCATSRVSGSGRADTQYFGPGTRLTVL.

This sequence joins TRBV18 and TRBJ1-1, with a possible D match to TRBD1 (6 bases). This CDR3 is 15 amino acids long. V was cut by 3 bases and J by 4 bases, with 15 bases left in between. Germline V lookup: CDR1 KGHSH, CDR2 LQKENI. This CDR3 reads CASSPGGGLGTEAFF. CDR3 DNA sequence: TGTGCCAGCTCACCGGGCGGGGGGCTTGGCACTGAAGCTTTCTTT.

The chain joins TRBV28 to TRBJ1-5; 7 nucleotides line up with TRBD1. The CDR3 is 15 amino acids. V was pared by 5 bases and J by 4 bases, with 8 bases of the junction left unmatched. Germline lookup yields CDR1 MDHEN and CDR2 SYDVKM. The CDR3 bases are TGTGCCAGCAGTCCCGGGTACAGGGGTAATCAGCCCCAGCATTTT. Its protein product is CASSPGYRGNQPQHF.

Notes on this clone: The junction differs from germline at one of its ends, possibly a read error. This rearrangement joins TRBV6-1 to TRBJ2-7; tentative D call: TRBD2 (6 bases). Germline values: CDR1 MNHNS, CDR2 SASEGT. This CDR3 region has 15 residues. CDR3 DNA sequence: TGTGCCAGCAGTGAAATCCCGGGAGAATCCTACGTGCAGTACTTC. Protein product: CASSEIPGESYVQYF.

V gene TRBV5-1 combines with J gene TRBJ1-4; TRBD1 is a possible D gene (6 bases). Germline lookup yields CDR1 SGHRS and CDR2 YFSETQ. The V and J ends lost 0 bases and 7 bases respectively, with 13 bases between them. This CDR3 region has 15 residues. The CDR3 nucleotides are TGCGCCAGCAGCTTGGCACAGGGCCTTGGTGAAAAACTGTTTTTT. This codes for CASSLAQGLGEKLFF.

This chain uses TRBV6-5 with TRBJ2-1, with 9 bases aligning to TRBD2. Germline trimming cut 6 bases from V and 6 bases from J; bases unmatched to any gene: 9. Germline V gene lookup returns CDR1 MNHEY and CDR2 SVGAGI. The length of the CDR3 is 15 residues. CDR3 bases: TGTGCCAGCAGCCCAAATAGCGGGGGCTTCAATGAGCAGTTCTTC. Translation gives CASSPNSGGFNEQFF.

This chain connects TRBV5-6 to TRBJ1-1; D perhaps matches TRBD1 (5 bases). Germline lookup yields CDR1 SGHDT and CDR2 YYEEEE. The CDR3 contains 13 residues. V was clipped by 5 bases and J by 3 bases, with 11 bases between them. CDR3 DNA sequence: TGTGCCAGCAGGGAAGGGGCGGACACTGAAGCTTTCTTT. Residues: CASREGADTEAFF.

The J gene is TRBJ1-1, the V gene TRBV4-1; D might be TRBD1 (5 bases). The CDR3 runs 13 residues. V gave up 7 bases and J gave up 0 bases, with 9 bases separating them. Germline CDR1 and CDR2: MGHRA and YSYEKL. CDR3 in DNA: TGCGCCAGCAATTCAGGGATGAACACTGAAGCTTTCTTT. Protein product: CASNSGMNTEAFF.

The J gene is TRBJ2-1, the V gene TRBV5-4, with 11 positions matching TRBD2. CDR3 length: 15 amino acids. V shed 3 bases, J shed 3 bases, and the junction held 2 bases outside the gene matches. Germline CDR1 reads SGHNT; CDR2 reads YYREEE (reference sequence). The CDR3 loop is CASSSGLADYNEQFF. The CDR3 bases are TGTGCCAGCAGCTCGGGACTAGCGGACTACAATGAGCAGTTCTTC.

The chain has TRBV10-3 and TRBJ2-1; D possibly corresponds to TRBD2 (6 bases). In germline, CDR1 is ENHRY, CDR2 SYGVKD. This CDR3 is built from 15 residues. Trimming removed 3 bases from V and 4 bases from J, with 13 bases in between. This CDR3 reads CAISDAGKTYNEQFF. The CDR3 bases are TGTGCCATCAGTGATGCGGGGAAGACTTACAATGAGCAGTTCTTC.

The gene calls are TRBV6-5 and TRBJ2-2; D gene unclear. The V and J ends lost 6 bases and 7 bases respectively, with 15 bases between them. This CDR3 comprises 14 residues. The V gene's germline CDR1 is MNHEY and CDR2 SVGAGI. The CDR3 loop is CASSPTPGGGELFF. CDR3 bases: TGTGCCAGCAGCCCCACCCCCGGCGGCGGGGAGCTGTTTTTT.

V and J are TRBV2 and TRBJ2-2, with 16 bases matching TRBD2. The junction had 11 bases not matched to a gene; V was cut back by 4 bases and J by 0 bases. Germline CDR1 is SNHLY and CDR2 is FYNNEI. This CDR3 comprises 21 residues. The CDR3: CASSGGPGLAGGPANTGELFF. The CDR3, as DNA: TGTGCCAGCAGTGGCGGGCCGGGACTAGCGGGGGGGCCAGCGAACACCGGGGAGCTGTTTTTT.

The rearrangement uses TRBV5-1 and TRBJ1-6; D might be TRBD1 (5 bases). The ends were cut back, 2 bases at V and 5 bases at J, with 8 bases in the middle. Germline values: CDR1 SGHRS, CDR2 YFSETQ. This CDR3 is built from 14 residues. The CDR3: CASSLTGDNSPLHF. The CDR3 bases are TGCGCCAGCAGCTTAACGGGGGATAATTCACCCCTCCACTTT.

The rearrangement links TRBV30 to TRBJ1-2, with D hard to call. In germline, CDR1 is GTSNPN, CDR2 SVGIG (reference sequence). The CDR3 consists of 12 residues. V was shortened by 4 bases and J by 4 bases, with 10 bases between the two germline ends. The CDR3 bases are TGTGCCTGGATTTACGGGAGCTATGGCTACACCTTC. Amino acids: CAWIYGSYGYTF.

This chain connects TRBV5-4 to TRBJ2-5, with 14 positions matching TRBD2. Trimming cost V 2 bases and J 5 bases; bases outside gene matches: 2. This CDR3 comprises 15 residues. Germline CDR1 is SGHNT and CDR2 is YYREEE (reference sequence). For the CDR3, the DNA is TGTGCCAGCAGCTTAGGACTAGCGGGGGGTGAGACCCAGTACTTC. It encodes CASSLGLAGGETQYF.

The chain has TRBV11-3 and TRBJ1-4; 10 nucleotides match TRBD1. CDR1 is SGHNT, CDR2 YENEEA, per germline. The CDR3 contains 15 residues. Trimming at V came to 5 bases and at J to 3 bases, leaving 3 bases not matched to a gene. The CDR3 DNA follows: TGTGCCAGCAGCGCCGGACAGGGGGCTAATGAAAAACTGTTTTTT. This translates into CASSAGQGANEKLFF.

This chain links TRBV19 with TRBJ1-3; no firm D call. This CDR3 region has 15 residues. V was shortened by 3 bases and J by 0 bases, with 9 bases between the two germline ends. The germline gives CDR1 LNHDA, CDR2 SQIVND (reference sequence). The CDR3 here is CASSILDFSGNTIYF. CDR3 in DNA: TGTGCCAGTAGTATTCTTGACTTCTCTGGAAACACCATATATTTT. The full variable domain, in which reference TRBV19 and TRBJ1-3 provide the parts outside the CDR3, is DGGITQSPKYLFRKEGQNVTLSCEQNLNHDAMYWYRQDPGQGLRLIYYSQIVNDFQKGDIAEGYSVSREKKESFPLTVTSAQKNPTAFYLCASSILDFSGNTIYFGEGSWLTVV.